The TCR beta chain described here comes from a study of OX40 agonist ivuxolimab in advanced cancers. Across the study: All patients had ivuxolimab intravenously every 2 weeks at 0.01 to 10 mg/kg. Melanoma, hepatocellular carcinoma, head and neck or renal cell cancer occurred in dose-escalation patients. Findings of the study overall: Nonresponders included some who also had low normalized T-cell clonal expansion.

This table comes from immunoSEQ multiplex PCR, and its TCRdb copy is limited to in-frame clones, with some not included. The repertoire consists of some 52,000 clones, with 70% to 90% occurring once and the leading ten covering 6% to 8%. In regard to this clone: Antigen specificity is unknown.

J lost 4 bases, V lost 5 bases, and 7 bases had no gene match. Per the germline V gene, CDR1 is MNHEY and CDR2 is SMNVEV (reference sequence). CDR3 length: 16 amino acids. The sample here was CD4+ or CD8+ T cells sorted from blood, taken in a trial of the OX40 agonist ivuxolimab. The TCR sequence derives from an adult with an advanced solid tumor such as melanoma, head and neck, liver or kidney cancer. V and J are TRBV27 and TRBJ2-1; 11 bases are a match to TRBD1. DNA of the CDR3: TGTGCCAGCAGTCTCCGAGGGACAGGGGGTTACAATGAGCAGTTCTTC. This encodes CASSLRGTGGYNEQFF.